The 24 T cell receptor beta chains listed next were all sequenced from one sample in a study of T cell clonality in common variable immunodeficiency. Some clones are missing from TCRdb's copy, which holds only in-frame ones; the method was immunoSEQ multiplex PCR. The sample shows under 50,000 clones, none of them appearing just once. Material: peripheral blood mononuclear cells. Source of these receptors: a person between 18 and 69 years old in good health.

This clone was seen many times. The CDR3 extends 3 residues past the end of the read, so its final part is completed from the germline J gene. V is TRBV5-1 and J is TRBJ1-2; TRBD1 is a possible D gene (6 bases). This CDR3 region has 15 residues. Germline loops: CDR1 SGHRS, CDR2 YFSETQ. Trimming pared 4 bases from V and 1 base from J, leaving 14 bases between. This CDR3 is CASSPTDSYNYGYTF. The CDR3 bases that were read are TGCGCCAGCAGCCCCACGGACAGTTATAACTATGGC.

There are many counts of this clone. The CDR3 is cut off 3 residues early in the read; its end comes from the germline J gene. The V gene is TRBV30, the J gene TRBJ1-5, with D possibly being TRBD1 (5 bases). There are 14 residues in the CDR3. Germline-derived CDR1 and CDR2 are GTSNPN and SVGIG (reference sequence). The V and J ends lost 2 bases and 6 bases respectively, with 14 bases between them. CDR3 DNA (partial): TGTGCCTGGAGTATGGGCAGGGTAAGTCAGCCC. Encoded protein: CAWSMGRVSQP. The CDR3, in full, reads CAWSMGRVSQPQHF.

Many counts were recorded for this clone. The read falls 3 residues short of the CDR3 end, and the missing part is taken from the germline J gene. This chain uses TRBV7-9 with TRBJ1-2; possibly TRBD1 for D (5 bases). The V gene lost 0 bases and the J gene lost 7 bases, with 15 bases spanning the gap. This CDR3 region has 15 residues. Per the germline V gene, CDR1 is SEHNR and CDR2 is FQNEAQ (reference sequence). The CDR3 is CASSLASLAGSGYTF. The sequenced CDR3 bases are TGTGCCAGCAGCTTAGCATCCCTGGCAGGGAGTGGC.

This clone was seen at least ten times. The sequenced CDR3 bases are TGTGCCAGCTCACCACGGGGACAGGGGCATCAGCCC. This sequence encodes CASSPRGQGHQP. The whole CDR3 is CASSPRGQGHQPQHF. The chain carries TRBV18 and TRBJ1-5; the match to TRBD1 covers 10 bases. The read ends 3 residues early relative to the CDR3; the germline J gene fills the gap. CDR3 length: 15 residues. V shed 1 base and J 5 bases; nucleotides not matched to a gene: 2. Germline V gives CDR1 KGHSH, CDR2 LQKENI.

This clone came up many times. Read data end 3 residues before the CDR3 end; the end is taken from the germline J gene. The chain employs TRBV6-2 or TRBV6-3 and TRBJ2-1; the match to TRBD2 covers 9 bases. Germline-derived CDR1 and CDR2 are MNHEY and SVGEGT. The CDR3 contains 17 residues. V dropped 0 bases and J dropped 0; count of bases not matched to a gene: 3. CDR3 DNA, as far as it was read: TGTGCCAGCAGTTACTCGACTAGCGGTACCTCCTACAATGAG. Its protein product is CASSYSTSGTSYNE. The entire CDR3 reads CASSYSTSGTSYNEQFF.

At least ten counts were recorded for this clone. The read terminates 3 residues ahead of where the CDR3 ends, so the germline J gene completes it. The chain links TRBV30 to TRBJ1-2; D is possibly TRBD1 (5 bases). The CDR3 has 11 residues. Germline CDR1 and CDR2: GTSNPN and SVGIG (reference sequence). The sequenced part of the CDR3 DNA is TGTCTCGCTGGGACTCCCGGTGGC. Protein sequence: CLAGTPGG. The entire CDR3 sequence reads CLAGTPGGYTF.

Comment on this clone: The read gets to within 3 residues of the CDR3 end, and the germline J gene fills in the rest. The rearrangement links TRBV7-8 to TRBJ1-5; TRBD1 agrees at 7 bases. From germline, CDR1 is SGHVS and CDR2 FQNEAQ. The CDR3 sequence is 14 residues long. Trimming at V came to 5 bases and at J to 1 base, leaving 2 bases not matched to a gene. The CDR3 bases that were read are TGTGCCAGCAGCCGGGACAGAAGCAATCAGCCC. Amino acid sequence: CASSRDRSNQP. The entire CDR3 protein reads CASSRDRSNQPQHF.

This clone was seen at least ten times. Read sequence stops 3 residues before the CDR3 end, and the germline J gene provides the missing end. V gene TRBV30 combines with J gene TRBJ1-5, with 8 bases matching TRBD1. From germline, CDR1 is GTSNPN and CDR2 SVGIG (reference sequence). The CDR3 is 13 residues long. The V gene end was trimmed by 2 bases and the J gene end by 7 bases; junction bases not matched to a gene: 4. The CDR3 reads CAWSQGAGQPQHF. The CDR3 DNA, read in part, is TGTGCCTGGAGTCAGGGGGCTGGGCAGCCC.

Comment on this clone: The CDR3 is cut off 3 residues early in the read; its end comes from the germline J gene. The V gene is TRBV18, the J gene TRBJ1-2, with D possibly TRBD1 on 5 matching bases. CDR1 KGHSH and CDR2 LQKENI come from the germline V gene. This CDR3 comprises 15 residues. The CDR3 loop is CASSPRLRGTDTYTF. CDR3 DNA, as far as it was read: TGTGCCAGCTCACCACGCCTAAGGGGCACAGATACC.

This clone was seen repeatedly, ten times or more. Read sequence stops 3 residues before the CDR3 end, and the germline J gene provides the missing end. The chain is built from TRBV19 and TRBJ1-2, with 9 bases that match TRBD1. The CDR3 is made up of 19 amino acids. The germline V gene has CDR1 LNHDA and CDR2 SQIVND (reference sequence). V lost 6 bases, J lost 1 base, and 18 bases stayed unmatched. CDR3 in amino acids: CASSSSEWGQGVFNYGYTF. The CDR3 bases that were read are TGTGCCAGTAGCTCCTCAGAATGGGGACAGGGAGTATTTAACTATGGC. The full variable domain, in which reference TRBV19 and TRBJ1-2 provide the parts outside the CDR3, is DGGITQSPKYLFRKEGQNVTLSCEQNLNHDAMYWYRQDPGQGLRLIYYSQIVNDFQKGDIAEGYSVSREKKESFPLTVTSAQKNPTAFYLCASSSSEWGQGVFNYGYTFGSGTRLTVV.

For this clone: Sequencing ends 3 residues short of the CDR3 end; the germline J gene provides the rest. This chain links TRBV2 with TRBJ2-3; TRBD1 might be the D (6 bases). The CDR3 has 14 amino acids. Germline values: CDR1 SNHLY, CDR2 FYNNEI. The CDR3 loop reads CASSQGQGVQPQYF. CDR3 bases read: TGTGCCAGCAGTCAGGGACAAGGCGTTCAGCCG.

This clone was counted ten times or more. The CDR3 end is not reached by the read, which stops 3 residues before it; the germline J gene fills it in. This chain connects TRBV2 to TRBJ2-1, with TRBD1 as a possible D gene (6 bases). This CDR3 region has 14 residues. Germline V lookup: CDR1 SNHLY, CDR2 FYNNEI. Trimming pared 6 bases from V and 8 bases from J, leaving 17 bases between. The CDR3 bases that were read are TGTGCCAGCAGGCCACTACAGGGTCTGGATGAG. Protein: CASRPLQGLDE. The whole CDR3 is CASRPLQGLDEQFF.

This clone came up many times. The read stops 3 residues short of the end of the CDR3; the missing end is completed from the germline J gene. This rearrangement joins TRBV5-4 to TRBJ2-1; 7 bases map to TRBD2. Germline trimming cut 0 bases from V and 8 bases from J; bases unmatched to any gene: 2. Germline V gives CDR1 SGHNT, CDR2 YYREEE (reference sequence). The CDR3 contains 13 residues. CDR3 amino acids: CASSLAGRDEQFF. CDR3 DNA, as far as it was read: TGTGCCAGCAGCTTGGCGGGGAGGGATGAG.

This clone was found many times. The DNA ends 3 residues before the CDR3 does, and the rest of the CDR3 is filled in from the germline J gene. J is TRBJ2-6 and V is TRBV14; D is possibly TRBD2 (7 bases). Germline V CDR1 and CDR2: SGHDN, FVKESK. Trimming took off 4 bases at V and 2 bases at J, with 18 bases between the two ends. The CDR3 consists of 18 residues. CDR3: CASSPGHGGAAGANVLTF. Incomplete CDR3 DNA: TGTGCCAGCAGCCCCGGCCATGGGGGGGCAGCTGGGGCCAACGTC.

This clone was seen repeatedly, ten times or more. The read terminates 3 residues ahead of where the CDR3 ends, so the germline J gene completes it. The chain couples TRBV6-4 to TRBJ1-2, with D possibly being TRBD1 (6 bases). Germline V lookup: CDR1 MRHNA, CDR2 SNTAGT. The CDR3 spans 15 residues. The V and J ends lost 6 bases and 4 bases respectively, with 18 bases between them. The covered CDR3 bases are TGTGCCAGCAGGGAACAGGGAAGTGGGACCTATGGC. Protein product: CASREQGSGTYG. The full CDR3 protein reads CASREQGSGTYGYTF.

A note on this clone: The read finishes 3 residues shy of the CDR3 end, and the germline J gene is used to complete it. V and J are TRBV6-2 or TRBV6-3 and TRBJ1-4, with D possibly being TRBD1 (5 bases). Germline V CDR1 and CDR2: MNHEY, SVGEGT. The CDR3 is 14 residues long. Partial CDR3 DNA: TGTGCCAGCAGTTACGGGGCCCTCAATTCACCA. It codes for CASSYGALNSP. The full-length CDR3 reads as CASSYGALNSPLFF.

This clone was counted many times. The read terminates 3 residues before the CDR3 end, so the remaining end is supplied by the germline J gene. V gene TRBV5-4 combines with J gene TRBJ2-3; 9 bases are a match to TRBD2. The CDR3 is 15 amino acids. Germline trimming cut 4 bases from V and 1 base from J; bases unmatched to any gene: 4. Germline lookup yields CDR1 SGHNT and CDR2 YYREEE (reference sequence). CDR3 sequence: CASSVPSGGTDTQYF. The sequenced CDR3 bases are TGTGCCAGCAGCGTTCCTAGCGGGGGCACAGATACG. The whole variable domain, remainder taken from reference TRBV5-4 and TRBJ2-3, is ETGVTQSPTHLIKTRGQQVTLRCSSQSGHNTVSWYQQALGQGPQFIFQYYREEENGRGNFPPRFSGLQFPNYSSELNVNALELDDSALYLCASSVPSGGTDTQYFGPGTRLTVL.

This clone was counted only a few times. The read comes to an end 3 residues before the CDR3 does, leaving the germline J gene to fill in the end. This chain uses TRBV7-8 with TRBJ2-5; TRBD2 aligns across 7 bases. V shed 7 bases, J shed 1 base, and the junction held 9 bases outside the gene matches. CDR3 length: 15 residues. Germline V gene sequence: CDR1 SGHVS, CDR2 FQNEAQ. CDR3 DNA (partial): TGTGCCAGCACCCACCGCGGGGGTTTCCAAGAGACC. As protein: CASTHRGGFQET. The entire CDR3 protein reads CASTHRGGFQETQYF.

This clone came up many times. This chain's CDR3 is CASSQSRETQYF. Incomplete CDR3 DNA: TGCGCCAGCAGTCAATCTCGGGAGACC. This chain joins TRBV23-1 and TRBJ2-5, with D hard to call. The read ends 3 residues before the CDR3 terminus; that terminus is restored from the germline J gene. TRBV23-1 is sorted into the ORF group, with uncertain function. V was pared by 0 bases and J by 5 bases, with 4 bases between. The CDR3 length is 12 residues.

This clone has at least ten counts. The observed sequence ends 3 residues before the CDR3 terminus, with the missing tail filled in from the germline J gene. The chain uses TRBV15 and TRBJ2-1, with TRBD1 identical over 8 bases. The germline V gene encodes CDR1 LNHNV and CDR2 YYDKDF (reference sequence). The V and J ends lost 2 bases and 7 bases, in that order; junction bases with no gene match: 4. The CDR3 loop spans 14 amino acids. Partial CDR3 DNA: TGTGCCACCAGCAGAAACAGGGGGTTGAATGAG. This codes for CATSRNRGLNE. The entire CDR3 protein reads CATSRNRGLNEQFF.

The sample holds a few counts of this clone. Incomplete CDR3 DNA: TGTGCCAGTAGTATGATACAGGGGGCGGTAGACGAG. It codes for CASSMIQGAVDE. The whole CDR3 protein reads CASSMIQGAVDEQYF. This chain links TRBV19 with TRBJ2-7; 9 bases agree with TRBD1. The read ends 3 residues before the CDR3 terminus; that terminus is restored from the germline J gene. Germline loops: CDR1 LNHDA, CDR2 SQIVND (reference sequence). Losses at the gene ends were 3 bases for V and 5 bases for J; bases not matched to a gene: 8. The CDR3 is made up of 15 amino acids. Based on the CDR3 plus reference TRBV19 and TRBJ2-7, the full variable domain is DGGITQSPKYLFRKEGQNVTLSCEQNLNHDAMYWYRQDPGQGLRLIYYSQIVNDFQKGDIAEGYSVSREKKESFPLTVTSAQKNPTAFYLCASSMIQGAVDEQYFGPGTRLTVT.

This clone was observed many times. The CDR3 extends 3 residues past the end of the read, so its final part is completed from the germline J gene. This sequence joins TRBV7-2 and TRBJ2-1, with TRBD1 matching 7 bases. From germline, CDR1 is SGHTA and CDR2 FQGNSA. The CDR3 sequence is 12 residues long. The ends lost 8 bases at V and 8 bases at J; junction bases unmatched: 6. The CDR3 is CASARTGDEQFF. CDR3 bases read: TGTGCCAGCGCCCGTACAGGGGATGAG.

This clone was picked up many times. The read gets to within 3 residues of the CDR3 end, and the germline J gene fills in the rest. V and J are TRBV7-2 and TRBJ2-5; TRBD1 matches 9 bases. This CDR3 comprises 15 residues. V lost 5 bases and J lost 5; bases outside the gene matches: 9. The V gene's germline CDR1 is SGHTA and CDR2 FQGNSA. The sequenced CDR3 bases are TGTGCCAGCAGCCTAACAGGGGGCACGGGGGAGACC. The encoded protein is CASSLTGGTGET. The full-length CDR3 reads as CASSLTGGTGETQYF.

In its sample, this clone was seen many times. The CDR3 loop reads CASSPKTGGEETQYF. Incomplete CDR3 DNA: TGTGCCAGCAGCCCAAAGACAGGGGGCGAGGAGACC. The rearrangement links TRBV7-2 to TRBJ2-5; 10 bases are a match to TRBD1. Read sequence stops 3 residues before the CDR3 end, and the germline J gene provides the missing end. Trimming removed 5 bases from V and 5 bases from J; junction bases left unmatched: 8. The CDR3 runs to 15 residues. Germline values: CDR1 SGHTA, CDR2 FQGNSA.